This TCR beta chain derives from a study of Tregs in tolerant kidney transplant recipients. For this clone: Its antigen is undetermined.

Per germline, CDR1 SGHTA and CDR2 FQGTGA. This CDR3 has 13 residues. Trimming cost V 4 bases and J 7 bases; bases outside gene matches: 4. Study results and limitations: Biological reproducibility was not directly addressed in this study. Few patients were studied, so findings need validation in larger groups.

Thawed PBMCs were FACS-sorted into unstimulated CD4+CD25+CD127- regulatory T cells, CD4+CD25- non-regulatory cells, CD4 and CD8 cells. TCRdb's copy holds only in-frame clones and misses some; the assay was immunoSEQ multiplex PCR. The sample lists roughly 250,000 clones, about 80% occurring once. The receptor was derived from a human donor in good health. The sample comprised CD4+ T cells from blood. This chain connects TRBV7-3 to TRBJ1-3; 7 nucleotides align to TRBD1. This chain's CDR3 is CASSSGQANTIYF. The CDR3 DNA reads TGTGCCAGCAGCTCAGGACAGGCCAACACCATATATTTT. Variable domain in full (rest from reference TRBV7-3 and TRBJ1-3): GAGVSQTPSNKVTEKGKYVELRCDPISGHTALYWYRQSLGQGPEFLIYFQGTGAADDSGLPNDRFFAVRPEGSVSTLKIQRTERGDSAVYLCASSSGQANTIYFGEGSWLTVV.